Each of the 18 T cell receptor beta chains below was sequenced from the same sample in a study of shared T cell receptors in the human thymus. Method: immunoSEQ multiplex PCR; TCRdb's copy keeps in-frame clones and lacks some. This table has hundreds of thousands of clones, 80% to 90% appearing once. The same data also went into a second study, on human thymus T cells.

Sample: thymocytes. All receptors come from a boy in the first two years of life with a congenital heart defect.

The rearrangement joins TRBV10-2 to TRBJ1-5; 8 nucleotides align to TRBD1. This CDR3 spans 12 amino acids. The junction had 5 bases not matched to a gene; V was cut back by 9 bases and J by 7 bases. Germline V CDR1 and CDR2: WSHSY, SAAADI. For the CDR3, the DNA is TGCGCCAGTATGGACAGGGACCAGCCCCAGCATTTT. Its translation is CASMDRDQPQHF.

The rearrangement uses TRBV28 and TRBJ2-7, with a possible D match to TRBD1 (6 bases). The CDR3 is made up of 14 amino acids. Germline V gene lookup returns CDR1 MDHEN and CDR2 SYDVKM. V shed 4 bases and J shed 3 bases, with 13 bases lying between them. CDR3 sequence (DNA): TGTGCCAGCAGTTCCGACAGGACTCGCTACGAGCAGTACTTC. This sequence encodes CASSSDRTRYEQYF.

The chain is built from TRBV7-9 and TRBJ2-5; 8 bases are a match to TRBD2. The CDR3 runs 17 residues. The V and J ends lost 5 bases and 2 bases, in that order; junction bases with no gene match: 13. Germline CDR1 is SEHNR and CDR2 is FQNEAQ (reference sequence). Written as DNA, the CDR3 is TGTGCCAGCAGCCTCCGACTCACATCGGGGGGGCAAGAGACCCAGTACTTC. This sequence encodes CASSLRLTSGGQETQYF.

This clone came up a few times. V usage is TRBV7-3 and J usage is TRBJ1-2, with D possibly TRBD1 on 5 matching bases. CDR1 SGHTA and CDR2 FQGTGA come from the germline V gene. The CDR3 sequence is 13 residues long. V lost 1 base, J lost 9 bases, and 12 bases lay in between. The CDR3 nucleotides read TGTGCCAGCAGCTTAATGGGAGGGGAACGCTACACCTTC. It encodes CASSLMGGERYTF.

The gene calls are TRBV2 and TRBJ1-1; D is perhaps TRBD1 (6 bases). The V and J ends lost 6 bases and 0 bases respectively, with 23 bases between them. The CDR3 has 18 residues. The germline CDR1 and CDR2 sequences are SNHLY and FYNNEI. CDR3 in DNA: TGTGCCAGCAGAATAATACCAGGGGCCGGCCTCCTGAACACTGAAGCTTTCTTT. Amino acids: CASRIIPGAGLLNTEAFF.

The genes are TRBV7-8 and TRBJ2-2, with 10 positions matching TRBD2. Germline V gene data show CDR1 as SGHVS and CDR2 as FQNEAQ. The CDR3 sequence is 16 residues long. The V and J ends lost 2 bases and 3 bases, in that order; junction bases with no gene match: 3. CDR3 loop: CASSLLAGAYTGELFF. Written as DNA, the CDR3 is TGTGCCAGCAGCTTACTAGCGGGAGCCTACACCGGGGAGCTGTTTTTT.

This clone was seen just once. The chain links TRBV6-1 to TRBJ1-2; possible D gene TRBD1, 6 bases. Germline values: CDR1 MNHNS, CDR2 SASEGT. The ends were cut back, 6 bases at V and 0 bases at J, with 14 bases in the middle. This CDR3 is 15 amino acids long. CDR3 loop: CASRLRGRANYGYTF. The CDR3, as DNA: TGTGCCAGCAGACTCAGGGGTAGAGCTAACTATGGCTACACCTTC.

The chain couples TRBV28 to TRBJ1-5; 7 bases match TRBD1. CDR1 and CDR2 from the germline V gene are MDHEN and SYDVKM. V was clipped by 3 bases and J by 2 bases; unmatched bases: 10. This CDR3 contains 17 residues. The CDR3 nucleotides are TGTGCCAGCAGTTTCCATGACAGGGATCAGGGCAATCAGCCCCAGCATTTT. Amino acid sequence: CASSFHDRDQGNQPQHF.

This chain uses TRBV28 with TRBJ2-3, with TRBD2 matching over 8 bases. This CDR3 comprises 13 residues. The V and J ends lost 9 bases and 5 bases, in that order; junction bases with no gene match: 7. Germline lookup yields CDR1 MDHEN and CDR2 SYDVKM. This CDR3 reads CARKRERRDTQYF. CDR3 DNA sequence: TGTGCCAGAAAGCGGGAGCGGAGAGATACGCAGTATTTT.

This rearrangement joins TRBV20-1 to TRBJ1-1; D perhaps matches TRBD1 (5 bases). The CDR3 sequence is 11 residues long. Trimming cost V 4 bases and J 11 bases, with 14 bases left between them. Germline CDR1 reads DFQATT; CDR2 reads SNEGSKA (reference sequence). The CDR3 coding sequence is TGCAGTGCTATCAGGGTTTACCGGGCTTTCTTT. Residues: CSAIRVYRAFF.

This sequence joins TRBV25-1 and TRBJ2-1; 10 bases are a match to TRBD1. The germline V gene encodes CDR1 MGHDK and CDR2 SYGVNS. With V trimmed by 6 bases and J by 4 bases, 12 bases remained unmatched. The length of the CDR3 is 17 residues. The CDR3 DNA follows: TGTGCCAGCAGGTCCCGGGACAGGGGCTCCCCTTACAATGAGCAGTTCTTC. This translates into CASRSRDRGSPYNEQFF.

This chain's CDR3 is CASSLSRDRKEDYGYTF. The DNA for the CDR3 is TGCGCCAGCAGCTTGTCCCGTGACAGGAAGGAGGACTATGGCTACACCTTC. The chain combines TRBV5-1 with TRBJ1-2, with D perhaps matching TRBD1 (6 bases). Looked up from germline, CDR1 is SGHRS and CDR2 is YFSETQ. The CDR3 is made up of 17 amino acids. The V gene lost 1 base and the J gene lost 3 bases, with 19 bases spanning the gap.

The chain recombines TRBV2 with TRBJ1-3; D unclear. Trimming took off 6 bases at V and 0 bases at J, with 6 bases between the two ends. CDR3 length: 13 amino acids. Germline CDR1 reads SNHLY; CDR2 reads FYNNEI. The CDR3 DNA reads TGTGCCAGCAGCCAGTCCTCTGGAAACACCATATATTTT. Translation: CASSQSSGNTIYF.

This chain uses TRBV6-5 with TRBJ1-2; a weak D match, TRBD1 (5 bases). In germline, CDR1 is MNHEY, CDR2 SVGAGI. CDR3 size: 14 residues. Deletions cut 8 bases from V and 4 bases from J, with 17 bases between. The CDR3 DNA sequence: TGTGCCAGCGCAAACCCGACAGTGGGCTATGGCTACACCTTC. This encodes CASANPTVGYGYTF.

The rearrangement joins TRBV28 to TRBJ1-6; D is perhaps TRBD1 (5 bases). Per the germline V gene, CDR1 is MDHEN and CDR2 is SYDVKM. The CDR3 loop spans 16 amino acids. V was shortened by 1 base and J by 0 bases, with 7 bases between the two germline ends. Here the CDR3 reads CASSLLGGSYNSPLHF. For the CDR3, the DNA is TGTGCCAGCAGTTTATTGGGGGGCTCCTATAATTCACCCCTCCACTTT.

In DNA form, the CDR3 reads TGTGCTAGTGGTTTGGCGGACTATGGCTACACCTTC. The encoded protein is CASGLADYGYTF. The chain uses TRBV12-5 and TRBJ1-2; D remains ambiguous. Germline V gives CDR1 LGHNT, CDR2 FRNRAP. This CDR3 is 12 amino acids long. With 1 base removed from V and 3 bases from J, the gap between germline ends came to 3 bases.

This clone was observed a single time. This chain links TRBV7-8 with TRBJ1-3, with no clear D. In germline, CDR1 is SGHVS, CDR2 FQNEAQ. V was pared by 3 bases and J by 0 bases, with 12 bases between. This CDR3 comprises 16 residues. CDR3 sequence reads: CASSFFGDVSGNTIYF. DNA for the CDR3: TGTGCCAGCAGCTTTTTCGGTGATGTCTCTGGAAACACCATATATTTT.

The chain uses TRBV19 and TRBJ2-7; possibly TRBD1 for D (6 bases). The germline V and J ends were trimmed by 8 bases and 3 bases, with 17 bases remaining between them. This CDR3 spans 14 amino acids. Germline-derived CDR1 and CDR2 are LNHDA and SQIVND (reference sequence). CDR3 in DNA: TGTGCCAGTTCGGGGACAAGGGCATTCTACGAGCAGTACTTC. Translating gives CASSGTRAFYEQYF.